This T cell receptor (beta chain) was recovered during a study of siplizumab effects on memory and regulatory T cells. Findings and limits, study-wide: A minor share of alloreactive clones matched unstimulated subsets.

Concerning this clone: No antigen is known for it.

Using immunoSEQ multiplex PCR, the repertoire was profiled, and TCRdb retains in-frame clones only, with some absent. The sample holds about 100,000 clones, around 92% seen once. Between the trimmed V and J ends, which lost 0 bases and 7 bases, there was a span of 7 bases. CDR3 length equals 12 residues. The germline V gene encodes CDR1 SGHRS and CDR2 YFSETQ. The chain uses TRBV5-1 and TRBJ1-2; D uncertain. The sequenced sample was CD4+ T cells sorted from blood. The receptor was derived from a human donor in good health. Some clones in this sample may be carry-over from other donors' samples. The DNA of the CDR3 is TGCGCCAGCAGCTTGGGTAGCGGTGGCTACACCTTC. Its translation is CASSLGSGGYTF.